This passage covers 2 T cell receptor beta chains from one sample sequenced in a study of OX40 agonist ivuxolimab in advanced cancers. Assay used: immunoSEQ multiplex PCR; TCRdb lists only in-frame clones, some missing. The sample carries some 99,000 clones, 94% recorded once. The sample was CD4+ or CD8+ T cells sorted from blood, taken in a trial of the OX40 agonist ivuxolimab. These receptors were taken from an adult with an advanced solid tumor such as melanoma, head and neck, liver or kidney cancer.

The J gene is TRBJ2-1, the V gene TRBV27, with D perhaps given as TRBD1 or TRBD2 (6 bases each). V was clipped by 3 bases and J by 10 bases, with 13 bases between them. Germline CDR1 MNHEY, CDR2 SMNVEV (reference sequence). CDR3 size: 13 residues. CDR3 region: CASSFPLGGEQFF. The DNA for the CDR3 is TGTGCCAGCAGTTTTCCACTAGGGGGGGAGCAGTTCTTC.

This clone has only one observation. The chain has TRBV11-2 and TRBJ1-2; D remains unclear. The CDR3 is made up of 12 amino acids. V was cut by 6 bases and J by 2 bases, with 7 bases left in between. Per germline, CDR1 SGHAT and CDR2 FQNNGV. The CDR3 sequence: CASSYRNYGYTF. For the CDR3, the DNA is TGTGCCAGCAGTTACAGAAACTATGGCTACACCTTC.